This TCR beta chain was sequenced for a study of cytomegalovirus exposure and HLA in healthy donors. Regarding the study as a whole: In an earlier analysis, about 90% or about 30%: the productive usage of most TCR beta V segments. As a later analysis revealed, most CMV-associated TCR beta chains appeared HLA-restricted.

The PCR ran on 60 Vbeta and 13 Jbeta primers. Generated by immunoSEQ multiplex PCR, the TCRdb table keeps only in-frame clones and is missing some. The table has about 59,000 clones, roughly 83% seen once. For this clone: What it recognizes is unknown.

Between the trimmed V and J ends, which lost 6 bases and 2 bases, there was a span of 18 bases. This CDR3 has 16 residues. Germline V lookup: CDR1 SNHLY, CDR2 FYNNEI. V usage is TRBV2 and J usage is TRBJ2-3; D may be TRBD1 (6 bases). This TCR was sampled from a human donor in good health. Sequencing used PBMCs. The CDR3 coding sequence is TGTGCCAGCAGGACAGGACAGACCAGACCCACAGATACGCAGTATTTT. It codes for CASRTGQTRPTDTQYF.